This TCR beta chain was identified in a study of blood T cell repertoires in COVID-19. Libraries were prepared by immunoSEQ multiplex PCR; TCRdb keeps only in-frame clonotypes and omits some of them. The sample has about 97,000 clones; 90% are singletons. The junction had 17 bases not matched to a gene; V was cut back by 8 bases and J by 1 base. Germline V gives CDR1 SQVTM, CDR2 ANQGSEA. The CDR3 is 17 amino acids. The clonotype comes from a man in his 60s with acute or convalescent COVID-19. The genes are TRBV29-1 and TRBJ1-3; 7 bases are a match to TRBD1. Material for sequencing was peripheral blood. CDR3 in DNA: TGCAGCTTCACGAAGTCGCGGGGACAGAATTCTGGAAACACCATATATTTT. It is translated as CSFTKSRGQNSGNTIYF. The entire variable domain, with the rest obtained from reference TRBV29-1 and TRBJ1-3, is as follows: SAVISQKPSRDICQRGTSLTIQCQVDSQVTMMFWYRQQPGQSLTLIATANQGSEATYESGFVIDKFPISRPNLTFSTLTVSNMSPEDSSIYLCSFTKSRGQNSGNTIYFGEGSWLTVV.